This T cell receptor (beta chain) was obtained from a study of cytomegalovirus exposure and HLA in healthy donors. Study-level findings and limits: In vitro assays verified that a few CMV-associated chains recognized CMV antigens specifically. Reported results showed that the classifier diagnosed cytomegalovirus status with high specificity and sensitivity.

The donors were members of the validation cohort comprising approximately 110 subjects, separate from the roughly 730-subject first cohort. Here immunoSEQ multiplex PCR was the method, and the copy in TCRdb shows in-frame clones only, minus some. The table has about 310,000 clones, approximately 85% seen once. Concerning this clone itself: Its specificity is unknown.

CDR1 is MNHEY, CDR2 SMNVEV, per germline (reference sequence). Between the trimmed V and J ends, which lost 6 bases and 1 base, there was a span of 12 bases. The CDR3 sequence is 14 residues long. The sample taken for sequencing was PBMCs. The source is a young man in good health and CMV-seronegative. The genes are TRBV27 and TRBJ2-5, with TRBD1 as a possible D gene (6 bases). The CDR3 here is CASSRAGAQETQYF. The CDR3 bases are TGTGCCAGCAGCCGGGCAGGGGCCCAAGAGACCCAGTACTTC.